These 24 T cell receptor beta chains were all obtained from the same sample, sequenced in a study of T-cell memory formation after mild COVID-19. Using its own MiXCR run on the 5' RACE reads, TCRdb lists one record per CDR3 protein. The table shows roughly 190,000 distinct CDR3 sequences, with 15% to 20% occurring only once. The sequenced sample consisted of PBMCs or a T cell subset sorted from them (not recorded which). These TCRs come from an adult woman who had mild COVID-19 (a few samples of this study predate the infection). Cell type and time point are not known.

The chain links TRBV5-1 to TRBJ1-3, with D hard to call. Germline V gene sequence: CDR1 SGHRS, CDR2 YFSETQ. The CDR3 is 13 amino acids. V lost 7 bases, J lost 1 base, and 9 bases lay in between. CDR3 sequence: CASALGSGNTIYF. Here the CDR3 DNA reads TGCGCCAGCGCCTTGGGATCTGGAAACACCATATATTTT. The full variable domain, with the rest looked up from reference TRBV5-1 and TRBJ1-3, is KAGVTQTPRYLIKTRGQQVTLSCSPISGHRSVSWYQQTPGQGLQFLFEYFSETQRNKGNFPGRFSGRQFSNSRSEMNVSTLELGDSALYLCASALGSGNTIYFGEGSWLTVV.

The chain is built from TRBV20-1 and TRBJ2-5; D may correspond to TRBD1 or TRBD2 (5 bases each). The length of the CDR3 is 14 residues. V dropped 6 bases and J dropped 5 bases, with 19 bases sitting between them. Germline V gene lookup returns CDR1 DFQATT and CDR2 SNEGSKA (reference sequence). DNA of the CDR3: TGCAGTGCCAAGAGAGCCGGGACGATGGAGACCCAGTACTTC. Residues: CSAKRAGTMETQYF.

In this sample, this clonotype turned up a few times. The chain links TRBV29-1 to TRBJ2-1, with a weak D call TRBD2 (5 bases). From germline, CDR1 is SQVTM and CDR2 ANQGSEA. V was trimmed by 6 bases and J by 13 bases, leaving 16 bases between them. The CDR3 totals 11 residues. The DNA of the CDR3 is TGCAGCGTCGACCTAGGACTCCCTCAGTTCTTC. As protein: CSVDLGLPQFF.

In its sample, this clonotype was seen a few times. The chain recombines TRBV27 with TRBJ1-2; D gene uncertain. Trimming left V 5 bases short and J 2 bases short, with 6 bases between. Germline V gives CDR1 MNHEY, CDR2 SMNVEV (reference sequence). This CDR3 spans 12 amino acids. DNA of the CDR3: TGTGCCAGCAGTCCTTCGAACTATGGCTACACCTTC. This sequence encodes CASSPSNYGYTF.

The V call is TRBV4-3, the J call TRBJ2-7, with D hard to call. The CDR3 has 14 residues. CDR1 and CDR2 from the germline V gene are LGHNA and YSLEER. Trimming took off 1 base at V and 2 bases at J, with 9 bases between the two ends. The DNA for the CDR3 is TGCGCCAGCAGCCAAGGGGTCGGAACCTACGAGCAGTACTTC. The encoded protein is CASSQGVGTYEQYF.

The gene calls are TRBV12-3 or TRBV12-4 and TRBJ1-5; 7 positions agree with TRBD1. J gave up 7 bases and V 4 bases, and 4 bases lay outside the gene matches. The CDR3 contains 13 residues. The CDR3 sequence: CASSYRGGQPQHF. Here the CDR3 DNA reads TGTGCCAGCAGTTACAGGGGAGGGCAGCCCCAGCATTTT.

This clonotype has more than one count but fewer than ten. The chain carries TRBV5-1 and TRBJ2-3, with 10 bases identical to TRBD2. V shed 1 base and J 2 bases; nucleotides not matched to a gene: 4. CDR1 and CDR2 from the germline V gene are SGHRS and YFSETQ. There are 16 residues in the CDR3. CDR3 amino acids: CASSLTSGVLTDTQYF. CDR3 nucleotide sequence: TGCGCCAGCAGCTTGACTAGCGGGGTGCTCACAGATACGCAGTATTTT.

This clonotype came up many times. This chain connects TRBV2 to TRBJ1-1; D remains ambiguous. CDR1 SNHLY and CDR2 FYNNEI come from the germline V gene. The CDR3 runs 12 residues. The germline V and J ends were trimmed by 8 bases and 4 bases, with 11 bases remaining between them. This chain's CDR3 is CASSVLFTEAFF. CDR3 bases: TGTGCCAGCTCGGTCTTGTTCACTGAAGCTTTCTTT.

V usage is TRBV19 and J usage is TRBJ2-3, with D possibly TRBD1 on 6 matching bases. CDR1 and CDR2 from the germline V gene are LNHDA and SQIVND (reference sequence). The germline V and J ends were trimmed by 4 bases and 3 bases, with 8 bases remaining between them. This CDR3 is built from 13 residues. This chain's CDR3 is CASSTQGTDTQYF. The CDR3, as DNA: TGTGCCAGTAGTACTCAGGGGACAGATACGCAGTATTTT.

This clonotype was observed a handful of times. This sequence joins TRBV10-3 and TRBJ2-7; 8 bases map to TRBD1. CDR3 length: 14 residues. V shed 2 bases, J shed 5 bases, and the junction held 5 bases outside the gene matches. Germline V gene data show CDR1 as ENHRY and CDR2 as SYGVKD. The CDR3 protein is CAISEQTGGNEQYF. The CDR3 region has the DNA TGTGCCATCAGTGAGCAAACAGGGGGGAACGAGCAGTACTTC.

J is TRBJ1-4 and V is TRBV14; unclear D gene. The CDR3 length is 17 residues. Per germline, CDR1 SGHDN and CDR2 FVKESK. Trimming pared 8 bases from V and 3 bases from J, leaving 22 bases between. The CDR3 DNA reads TGTGCCAGCCCCCATGGGCCGGGGATTACGGCTAATGAAAAACTGTTTTTT. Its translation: CASPHGPGITANEKLFF.

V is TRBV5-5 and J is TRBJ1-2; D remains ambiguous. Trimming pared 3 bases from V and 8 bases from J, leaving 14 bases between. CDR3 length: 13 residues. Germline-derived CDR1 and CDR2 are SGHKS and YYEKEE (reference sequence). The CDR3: CASSSLAEGGYTF. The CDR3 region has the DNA TGTGCCAGCAGCTCCCTAGCCGAAGGAGGCTACACCTTC.

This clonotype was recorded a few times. The CDR3, as DNA: TGCGCCAGCAGCTGGGGGCAAGGCCCCGCCACAGATACGCAGTATTTT. Translated, it gives CASSWGQGPATDTQYF. This sequence joins TRBV5-1 and TRBJ2-3; a weak D match, TRBD1 (6 bases). Germline CDR1 is SGHRS and CDR2 is YFSETQ. V was trimmed by 3 bases and J by 2 bases, leaving 16 bases between them. The CDR3 contains 16 residues.

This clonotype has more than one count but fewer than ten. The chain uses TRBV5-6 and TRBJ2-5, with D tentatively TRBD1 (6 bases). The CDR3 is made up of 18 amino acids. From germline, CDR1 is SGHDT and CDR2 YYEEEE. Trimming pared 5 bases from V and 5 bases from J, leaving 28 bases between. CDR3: CASSLLSRDIYIRETQYF. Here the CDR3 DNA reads TGTGCCAGCAGTCTCCTTAGCCGGGACATATACATAAGGGAGACCCAGTACTTC.

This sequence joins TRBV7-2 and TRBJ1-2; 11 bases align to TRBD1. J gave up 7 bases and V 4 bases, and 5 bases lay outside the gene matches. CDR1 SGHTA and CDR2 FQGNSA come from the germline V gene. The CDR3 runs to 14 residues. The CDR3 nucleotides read TGTGCCAGCAGCTATTCCGGGACAGGGGGTGGCTACACCTTC. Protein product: CASSYSGTGGGYTF.

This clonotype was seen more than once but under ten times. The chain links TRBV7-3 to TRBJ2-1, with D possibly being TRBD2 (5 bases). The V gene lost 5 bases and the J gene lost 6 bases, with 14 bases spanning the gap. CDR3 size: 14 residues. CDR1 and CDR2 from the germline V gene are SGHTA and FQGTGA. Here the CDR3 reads CASSLALPGNEQFF. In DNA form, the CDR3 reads TGTGCCAGCAGCCTAGCCCTTCCGGGCAATGAGCAGTTCTTC.

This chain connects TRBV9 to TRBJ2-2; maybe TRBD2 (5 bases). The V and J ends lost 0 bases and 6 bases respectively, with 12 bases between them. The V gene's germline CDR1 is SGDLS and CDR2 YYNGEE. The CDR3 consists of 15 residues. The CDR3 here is CASSVDPPGSGELFF. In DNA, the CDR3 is TGTGCCAGCAGCGTAGACCCACCGGGGTCCGGGGAGCTGTTTTTT. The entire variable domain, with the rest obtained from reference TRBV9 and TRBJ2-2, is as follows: DSGVTQTPKHLITATGQRVTLRCSPRSGDLSVYWYQQSLDQGLQFLIQYYNGEERAKGNILERFSAQQFPDLHSELNLSSLELGDSALYFCASSVDPPGSGELFFGEGSRLTVL.

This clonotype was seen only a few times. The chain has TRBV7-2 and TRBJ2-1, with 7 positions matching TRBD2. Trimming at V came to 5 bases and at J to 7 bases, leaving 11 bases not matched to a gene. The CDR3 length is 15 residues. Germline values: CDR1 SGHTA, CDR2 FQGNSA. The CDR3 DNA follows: TGTGCCAGCAGCGGAGTTTCCGGGAGGTGGAATGAGCAGTTCTTC. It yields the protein CASSGVSGRWNEQFF.

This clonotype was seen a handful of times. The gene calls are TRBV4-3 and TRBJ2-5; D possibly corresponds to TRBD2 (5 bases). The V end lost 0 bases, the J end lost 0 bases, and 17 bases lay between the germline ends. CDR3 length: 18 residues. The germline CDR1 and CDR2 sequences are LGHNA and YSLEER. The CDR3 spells CASSQDIWRRRYQETQYF. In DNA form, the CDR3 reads TGCGCCAGCAGCCAAGATATTTGGAGGCGGCGATACCAAGAGACCCAGTACTTC.

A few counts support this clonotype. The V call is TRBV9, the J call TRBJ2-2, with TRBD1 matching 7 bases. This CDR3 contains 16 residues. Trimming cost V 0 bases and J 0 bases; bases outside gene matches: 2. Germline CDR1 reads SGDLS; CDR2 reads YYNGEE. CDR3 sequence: CASSVGQGANTGELFF. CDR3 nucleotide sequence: TGTGCCAGCAGCGTAGGACAGGGTGCGAACACCGGGGAGCTGTTTTTT.

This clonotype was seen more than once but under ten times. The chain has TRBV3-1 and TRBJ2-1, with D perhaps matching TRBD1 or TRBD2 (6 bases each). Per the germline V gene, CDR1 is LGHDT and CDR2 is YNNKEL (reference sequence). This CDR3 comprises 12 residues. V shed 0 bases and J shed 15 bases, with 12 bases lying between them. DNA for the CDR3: TGTGCCAGCAGCCAAGAGGGCAGGGGACTGTTCTTC. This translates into CASSQEGRGLFF.

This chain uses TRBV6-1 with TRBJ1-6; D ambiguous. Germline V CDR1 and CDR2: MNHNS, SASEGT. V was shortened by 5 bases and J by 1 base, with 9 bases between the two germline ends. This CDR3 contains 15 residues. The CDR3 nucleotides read TGTGCCAGCAGTATCCAGCATTCCTATAATTCACCCCTCCACTTT. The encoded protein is CASSIQHSYNSPLHF.

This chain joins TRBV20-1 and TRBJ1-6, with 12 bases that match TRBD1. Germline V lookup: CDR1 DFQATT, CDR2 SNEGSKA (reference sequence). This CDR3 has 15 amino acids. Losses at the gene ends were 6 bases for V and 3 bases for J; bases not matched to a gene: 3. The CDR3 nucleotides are TGCAGTGCCGGGACAGGGGGCTTCTATAATTCACCCCTCCACTTT. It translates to CSAGTGGFYNSPLHF.

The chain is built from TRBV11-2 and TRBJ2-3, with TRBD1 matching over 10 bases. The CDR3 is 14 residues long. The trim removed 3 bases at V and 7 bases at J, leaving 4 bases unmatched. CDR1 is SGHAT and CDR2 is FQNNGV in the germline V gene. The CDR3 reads CASSFGDRGNTQYF. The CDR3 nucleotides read TGTGCCAGCAGCTTCGGGGACAGGGGAAATACGCAGTATTTT.